Shown below are 18 T cell receptor beta chains from a single sample sequenced in a study of blood T cells in healthy people across ages. A sample-barcoded 5' primer and a J-beta primer mix were used in a second PCR of about 6 to 12 cycles. TCRdb ran MiXCR on the 5' RACE reads and lists one entry per CDR3 protein. The sample yields approximately 1,000,000 distinct CDR3 sequences, more than 35% seen once. Sequenced material: blood. The source of these receptors is a woman aged 60-70 years in good health.

This clonotype was detected a few times. The V and J genes are TRBV6-5 and TRBJ1-5; D perhaps matches TRBD1 (6 bases). The V end was cut by 5 bases, the J end by 2 bases, with 10 bases between. Germline V gene data show CDR1 as MNHEY and CDR2 as SVGAGI. This CDR3 comprises 14 residues. CDR3 sequence: CASSGGPGNQPQHF. The DNA for the CDR3 is TGTGCCAGCAGTGGGGGCCCGGGCAATCAGCCCCAGCATTTT.

In regard to this clonotype: Compared with germline, one end of the junction differs, possibly owing to a read error. V is TRBV11-2 and J is TRBJ2-3, with unresolved D. Germline assignment: CDR1 SGHAT and CDR2 FQNNGV. The CDR3 length is 17 residues. The CDR3 is CAGSLRAAAKSTDTQYF. CDR3 DNA sequence: TGTGCCGGCAGCCTCCGCGCGGCGGCCAAGAGCACAGATACGCAGTATTTT.

The chain carries TRBV5-1 and TRBJ2-1, with 12 bases matching TRBD1. Germline loops: CDR1 SGHRS, CDR2 YFSETQ. This CDR3 spans 16 amino acids. V lost 4 bases, J lost 5 bases, and 7 bases stayed unmatched. CDR3 nucleotide sequence: TGCGCCAGCAGCCTCAAGGGGACAGGGGGCAACAATGAGCAGTTCTTC. It encodes CASSLKGTGGNNEQFF. Full variable domain (rest looked up from reference TRBV5-1 and TRBJ2-1): KAGVTQTPRYLIKTRGQQVTLSCSPISGHRSVSWYQQTPGQGLQFLFEYFSETQRNKGNFPGRFSGRQFSNSRSEMNVSTLELGDSALYLCASSLKGTGGNNEQFFGPGTRLTVL.

The chain joins TRBV20-1 to TRBJ2-7, with D tentatively TRBD2 (6 bases). V lost 3 bases and J lost 5, with 11 bases in between. The CDR3 runs 12 residues. CDR1 is DFQATT, CDR2 SNEGSKA, per germline (reference sequence). The CDR3 region is CSARSLAHEQYF. The CDR3 DNA reads as TGCAGTGCTAGGTCACTAGCCCACGAGCAGTACTTC.

This clonotype appeared a few times. V usage is TRBV10-1 and J usage is TRBJ2-3; no definite D call. This CDR3 comprises 15 residues. The germline V and J ends were trimmed by 6 bases and 0 bases, with 13 bases remaining between them. In germline, CDR1 is WNHNN, CDR2 SYGVQD (reference sequence). The CDR3, as DNA: TGCGCCAGCAGAAAAGGGCCCACTAGCACAGATACGCAGTATTTT. This encodes CASRKGPTSTDTQYF.

The J gene is TRBJ2-1, the V gene TRBV10-3, with 7 bases matching TRBD2. The CDR3 sequence is 14 residues long. Germline V gene sequence: CDR1 ENHRY, CDR2 SYGVKD. After removal of 2 bases from V and 5 bases from J, the junction contained 3 bases not matched to a gene. CDR3 amino acids: CAISEPGGNNEQFF. The CDR3 DNA sequence: TGTGCCATCAGTGAGCCGGGAGGCAACAATGAGCAGTTCTTC.

Notes on this clonotype: At one of its ends the junction is not consistent with the germline gene, which may arise from a read error. The chain combines TRBV11-2 with TRBJ2-7; 12 bases are a match to TRBD2. The better agreement between TRBJ2-5 and the DNA end casts doubt on the J call. This CDR3 contains 17 residues. Germline values: CDR1 SGHAT, CDR2 FQNNGV. The CDR3 loop reads CAGSSQTSGRVGETQYF. For the CDR3, the DNA is TGTGCCGGCAGCTCCCAGACTAGCGGGAGAGTGGGAGAGACCCAGTACTTC.

The chain uses TRBV12-3 or TRBV12-4 and TRBJ2-1; no clear D gene. There are 16 residues in the CDR3. Trimming shortened V by 5 bases and J by 5 bases, and 19 bases separated the two germline ends. CDR3 sequence reads: CASSPPPPLSHNEQFF. The DNA for the CDR3 is TGTGCCAGCAGTCCACCACCCCCACTCAGTCACAATGAGCAGTTCTTC.

The chain has TRBV12-3 or TRBV12-4 and TRBJ1-1; a weak D match, TRBD1 (5 bases). The germline V and J ends were trimmed by 5 bases and 5 bases, with 15 bases remaining between them. The CDR3 contains 14 residues. The DNA for the CDR3 is TGTGCCAGCAGTGTCGGGGGATTGAGGACTGAAGCTTTCTTT. Residues: CASSVGGLRTEAFF.

This clonotype appeared a few times. This chain connects TRBV2 to TRBJ2-7; the D gene is possibly TRBD1 (6 bases). V gave up 9 bases and J gave up 3 bases, with 12 bases separating them. This CDR3 contains 12 residues. CDR1 and CDR2 (germline): SNHLY, FYNNEI. As DNA, the CDR3 is TGTGCCAGTATGGACAGTTACTACGAGCAGTACTTC. Translating gives CASMDSYYEQYF.

This clonotype has ten or more counts. The chain couples TRBV7-2 to TRBJ2-5; 9 bases line up with TRBD2. Germline CDR1 SGHTA, CDR2 FQGNSA. Trimming cost V 3 bases and J 3 bases; bases outside gene matches: 5. The CDR3 loop spans 15 amino acids. As DNA, the CDR3 is TGTGCCAGCAGCTTTGACGCTAGCGGGAAAGAGACCCAGTACTTC. It translates to CASSFDASGKETQYF. Full variable domain (outside the CDR3, taken from reference TRBV7-2 and TRBJ2-5): GAGVSQSPSNKVTEKGKDVELRCDPISGHTALYWYRQSLGQGLEFLIYFQGNSAPDKSGLPSDRFSAERTGGSVSTLTIQRTQQEDSAVYLCASSFDASGKETQYFGPGTRLLVL.

The rearrangement uses TRBV20-1 and TRBJ1-4, with D possibly being TRBD1 (5 bases). The CDR3 totals 14 residues. V shed 6 bases and J shed 5 bases, with 16 bases lying between them. From germline, CDR1 is DFQATT and CDR2 SNEGSKA (reference sequence). The DNA for the CDR3 is TGCAGTGCCCCCCTCGGGGGGACGAATGAAAAACTGTTTTTT. Amino acid sequence: CSAPLGGTNEKLFF.

In this sample, this clonotype turned up a few times. CDR3 protein: CASSEFDPLHF. In DNA, the CDR3 is TGTGCCAGCAGTGAATTCGACCCCCTCCACTTT. The J gene is TRBJ1-6, the V gene TRBV6-1, with no clear D. CDR1 and CDR2 from the germline V gene are MNHNS and SASEGT. The CDR3 runs to 11 residues. Trimming left V 2 bases short and J 13 bases short, with 6 bases between.

The chain recombines TRBV7-3 with TRBJ2-7; possibly TRBD2 for D (5 bases). The J call could be wrong; TRBJ2-5 is a better fit for the DNA end. CDR1 and CDR2 from the germline V gene are SGHTA and FQGTGA. The CDR3 contains 15 residues. The CDR3 nucleotides read TGTGCCAGCAGCTTATCCGCGGGTAACGGGGAGACCCAGTACTTC. Protein sequence: CASSLSAGNGETQYF.

This clonotype appeared a few times. The genes are TRBV10-3 and TRBJ2-7; 8 nucleotides agree with TRBD1. The V gene's germline CDR1 is ENHRY and CDR2 SYGVKD. The V segment lost 0 bases and the J segment 2 bases; nucleotides outside the gene matches: 6. This CDR3 spans 16 amino acids. The CDR3 coding sequence is TGTGCCATCAGTGAGTCGTCAGGGGGCGGCGCCTACGAGCAGTACTTC. Its protein product is CAISESSGGGAYEQYF.

The chain carries TRBV19 and TRBJ2-2; 7 bases map to TRBD2. With 2 bases clipped from V and 4 bases from J, the junction kept 1 base outside the gene matches. Germline lookup yields CDR1 LNHDA and CDR2 SQIVND (reference sequence). The CDR3 runs to 14 residues. The CDR3 nucleotides are TGTGCCAGTAGTATAAAGCGGGGCACCGGGGAGCTGTTTTTT. Translating it yields CASSIKRGTGELFF. Looking up the rest from reference TRBV19 and TRBJ2-2 gives the full variable domain: DGGITQSPKYLFRKEGQNVTLSCEQNLNHDAMYWYRQDPGQGLRLIYYSQIVNDFQKGDIAEGYSVSREKKESFPLTVTSAQKNPTAFYLCASSIKRGTGELFFGEGSRLTVL.

The rearrangement joins TRBV7-3 to TRBJ2-1; the match to TRBD2 covers 8 bases. V lost 5 bases, J lost 5 bases, and 14 bases stayed unmatched. The CDR3 sequence is 17 residues long. CDR1 and CDR2 from the germline V gene are SGHTA and FQGTGA. CDR3 sequence reads: CASSPSGRSERDNEQFF. For the CDR3, the DNA is TGTGCCAGCAGCCCAAGCGGGAGAAGCGAGAGAGACAATGAGCAGTTCTTC.

This clonotype was counted only a few times. The rearrangement links TRBV7-3 to TRBJ2-3; TRBD1 matches at 9 bases. The V gene's germline CDR1 is SGHTA and CDR2 FQGTGA. This CDR3 comprises 13 residues. With 5 bases clipped from V and 10 bases from J, the junction kept 7 bases outside the gene matches. The CDR3, as DNA: TGTGCCAGCAGCCCCCTAACAGGGGGCCCGCAGTATTTT. Protein product: CASSPLTGGPQYF.